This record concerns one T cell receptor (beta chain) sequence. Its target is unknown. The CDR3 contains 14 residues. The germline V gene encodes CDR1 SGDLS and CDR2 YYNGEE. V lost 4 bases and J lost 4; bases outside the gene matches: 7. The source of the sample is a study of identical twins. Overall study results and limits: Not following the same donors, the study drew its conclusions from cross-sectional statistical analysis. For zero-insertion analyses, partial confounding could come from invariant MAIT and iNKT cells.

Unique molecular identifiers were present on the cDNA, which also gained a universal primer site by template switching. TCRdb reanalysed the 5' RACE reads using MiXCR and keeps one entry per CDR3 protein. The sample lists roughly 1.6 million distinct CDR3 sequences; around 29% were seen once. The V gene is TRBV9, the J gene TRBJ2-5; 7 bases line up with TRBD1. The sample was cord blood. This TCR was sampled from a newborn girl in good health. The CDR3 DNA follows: TGTGCCAGCAGCTCGGTAGGGGGCGGAGAGACCCAGTACTTC. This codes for CASSSVGGGETQYF.